The clone carrying this T cell receptor (beta chain) came up once. Each CDR3 protein is one row after TCRdb ran MiXCR on the 5' RACE reads. The table has about 190,000 distinct CDR3 sequences, approximately 12% seen once. This specimen comes from a study of CD8 T cells in ankylosing spondylitis. The CDR3 loop spans 17 amino acids. Germline V gene sequence: CDR1 LGHNA, CDR2 YSLEER. Trimming removed 1 base at V and 8 bases at J, with 21 bases between. This receptor was identified in a female donor with ankylosing spondylitis or in good health (not recorded which). The V gene is TRBV4-3, the J gene TRBJ2-1; possible D gene TRBD2, 7 bases. The specimen sequenced was blood, either unsorted or a sorted T cell fraction (not recorded which). The CDR3 DNA reads TGCGCCAGCAGCCAAGGACCCGGGGGCGGGAGTAGGTATGAGCAGTTCTTC. Translating it yields CASSQGPGGGSRYEQFF.